This is a list of T cell receptor beta chains from one sample in a study of long-term antiretroviral therapy in people with HIV. Using immunoSEQ multiplex PCR, the repertoire was profiled, and TCRdb retains in-frame clones only, with some absent. The sample lists around 17,000 clones, about 86% seen once, with 6.5% to 8.5% in the top ten. Source: unsorted PBMCs, taken 0.1 years after starting antiretroviral therapy. These receptors were taken from a man younger than 35 with HIV. Each CDR3 is given with its conserved first and last residue. D genes are given only for firm matches. Only some rows state a clone size, as once, few, many or a class for expanded clones.

cdr3_aa	cdr3_nt	v_call	clone_size	d_call	j_call
CASSSREQGSTGELFF	TGTGCCAGCAGCTCGCGCGAACAGGGTTCCACCGGGGAGCTGTTTTTT	TRBV7-3	.	.	TRBJ2-2
CASSIVRGGTEAFF	TGTGCCAGTAGTATAGTTCGAGGAGGCACTGAAGCTTTCTTT	TRBV19	.	.	TRBJ1-1
CASSLGADPSTDTQYF	TGTGCCAGCAGCTTAGGGGCGGACCCTAGCACAGATACGCAGTATTTT	TRBV7-9	.	.	TRBJ2-3
CASIPGFSGANVLTF	TGTGCCAGCATCCCCGGTTTCTCTGGGGCCAACGTCCTGACTTTC	TRBV28	.	.	TRBJ2-6
CASSLVGGGRADSYEQYF	TGTGCCAGCAGCTTAGTAGGTGGCGGGAGGGCCGATTCCTACGAGCAGTACTTC	TRBV13	.	TRBD2	TRBJ2-7
CASSEEASSTDTQYF	TGTGCCAGCAGTGAAGAGGCTTCTAGCACAGATACGCAGTATTTT	TRBV2	once	.	TRBJ2-3
CSVGGAAPGNTIYF	TGCAGCGTTGGGGGGGCCGCTCCGGGAAACACCATATATTTT	TRBV29-1	.	.	TRBJ1-3
CAGESRDTEAFF	TGTGCCGGAGAAAGCAGGGACACTGAAGCTTTCTTT	TRBV2	.	.	TRBJ1-1
CASSVAGADTEAFF	TGTGCCAGCAGCGTAGCAGGGGCAGACACTGAAGCTTTCTTT	TRBV9	.	.	TRBJ1-1
CASSSTVENTGELFF	TGTGCCAGCAGCTCGACAGTCGAGAACACCGGGGAGCTGTTTTTT	TRBV7-9	.	.	TRBJ2-2
CASSIQGINYGYTF	TGTGCCAGTAGTATCCAGGGAATAAACTATGGCTACACCTTC	TRBV19	.	.	TRBJ1-2
CASSISSGISYEQYF	TGTGCCAGCAGCATTTCTTCAGGGATCTCCTACGAGCAGTACTTC	TRBV7-8	.	.	TRBJ2-7
CASSQEEGRNQPQHF	TGTGCCAGCAGCCAAGAGGAGGGGAGGAATCAGCCCCAGCATTTT	TRBV4-2	.	.	TRBJ1-5
CASSLAPNTEAFF	TGTGCCAGCAGCTTAGCCCCAAACACTGAAGCTTTCTTT	TRBV11-3	.	.	TRBJ1-1
CASSPSRGADGYTF	TGCGCCAGCAGCCCCTCCCGCGGAGCAGATGGCTACACCTTC	TRBV5-1	.	.	TRBJ1-2
CSVEDWRRGITEAFF	TGCAGCGTTGAAGATTGGAGGCGCGGGATCACTGAAGCTTTCTTT	TRBV29-1	few	.	TRBJ1-1
CASSLGFFGSNEQFF	TGTGCCAGCAGCTTAGGGTTTTTTGGATCCAATGAGCAGTTCTTC	TRBV7-9	.	.	TRBJ2-1
CSVRTPNTEAFF	TGCAGCGTACGTACACCGAACACTGAAGCTTTCTTT	TRBV29-1	.	.	TRBJ1-1
CASSQRPGLADEQYF	TGCGCCAGCAGCCAACGTCCGGGACTAGCTGACGAGCAGTACTTC	TRBV4-3	.	TRBD2	TRBJ2-7
CASSFGGQGDNYGYTF	TGTGCCAGCAGCTTCGGAGGACAGGGTGATAACTATGGCTACACCTTC	TRBV7-2	.	TRBD1	TRBJ1-2
CASSLDSRRGYTF	TGTGCCAGCAGCTTAGATAGCCGAAGGGGCTACACCTTC	TRBV7-2	.	.	TRBJ1-2
CASSQEAAGGTDTQYF	TGTGCCAGCAGCCAAGAAGCTGCGGGGGGTACAGATACGCAGTATTTT	TRBV4-2	.	TRBD2	TRBJ2-3
CASSQGARLGQPQHF	TGCGCCAGCAGCCAAGGGGCAAGGCTCGGGCAGCCCCAGCATTTT	TRBV4-3	.	.	TRBJ1-5
CASGAGRTYEQYF	TGTGCCAGCGGGGCGGGACGAACCTACGAGCAGTACTTC	TRBV6-1	once	.	TRBJ2-7
CSVDQSRGRGGYTF	TGCAGCGTTGATCAGTCCCGGGGTAGGGGTGGCTACACCTTC	TRBV29-1	.	.	TRBJ1-2
CASSLPGLAKNIQYF	TGTGCCAGCAGCCTCCCGGGACTAGCCAAAAACATTCAGTACTTC	TRBV7-9	.	.	TRBJ2-4
CASSTTGGGSYGYTF	TGTGCCAGCAGCACCACAGGGGGCGGGAGCTATGGCTACACCTTC	TRBV21-1	.	.	TRBJ1-2
CASSRQALYGYTF	TGTGCCAGCAGTAGACAGGCACTCTATGGCTACACCTTC	TRBV6-5	.	.	TRBJ1-2
CASTFGGRGASTDTQYF	TGTGCCAGCACCTTCGGAGGGAGGGGGGCTAGCACAGATACGCAGTATTTT	TRBV5-8	.	.	TRBJ2-3
CASSYRETGYEQYF	TGTGCCAGCAGTTACAGAGAGACTGGGTACGAGCAGTACTTC	TRBV6-6	.	.	TRBJ2-7
CASSFQPLAGENEQFF	TGTGCCAGCAGCTTCCAACCCCTAGCGGGGGAGAATGAGCAGTTCTTC	TRBV7-2	.	TRBD2	TRBJ2-1
CASSLADSTDTQYF	TGTGCCAGCAGCTTAGCCGATAGCACAGATACGCAGTATTTT	TRBV7-3	.	.	TRBJ2-3
CASSSRGGDTEAFF	TGTGCCAGCAGTTCGCGGGGGGGGGACACTGAAGCTTTCTTT	TRBV6-6	.	.	TRBJ1-1
CASSYLAGNTGELFF	TGTGCCAGCAGTTATTTAGCGGGGAACACCGGGGAGCTGTTTTTT	TRBV6-6	.	TRBD2	TRBJ2-2
CASEARSGELFF	TGTGCCAGCGAGGCTAGATCCGGGGAGCTGTTTTTT	TRBV27	once	.	TRBJ2-2
CAWSALGESYTF	TGTGCCTGGAGTGCTCTTGGGGAGAGCTACACCTTC	TRBV30	.	.	TRBJ1-2
CASSEFWTGLHNEQFF	TGTGCCAGCAGTGAATTCTGGACAGGGCTCCACAATGAGCAGTTCTTC	TRBV25-1	.	TRBD1	TRBJ2-1
CASSSRGESGYTF	TGTGCCAGCAGTTCCCGCGGGGAGAGCGGCTACACCTTC	TRBV28	once	.	TRBJ1-2
CASMGRGETQYF	TGTGCCAGCATGGGACGCGGAGAGACCCAGTACTTC	TRBV19	.	.	TRBJ2-5
CASSALPAHHPGQGVMNTEAFF	TGTGCCAGCTCAGCCCTCCCAGCTCACCATCCTGGACAGGGAGTTATGAACACTGAAGCTTTCTTT	TRBV18	.	TRBD1	TRBJ1-1
CASSESPGGAYEQYF	TGTGCCAGCAGCGAGAGCCCCGGGGGTGCCTACGAGCAGTACTTC	TRBV9	.	.	TRBJ2-7
CASSARGADYEQYF	TGTGCCAGCAGCGCCAGGGGCGCCGATTACGAGCAGTACTTC	TRBV7-2	.	.	TRBJ2-7
CASSPGADEQYF	TGTGCCAGCAGCCCGGGGGCTGACGAGCAGTACTTC	TRBV4-2	.	.	TRBJ2-7
CASSSTSGRWNEQFF	TGTGCCAGCAGCTCCACTAGCGGGAGGTGGAATGAGCAGTTCTTC	TRBV5-4	.	TRBD2	TRBJ2-1
CAISETQGGWNEKLFF	TGTGCCATCAGTGAGACTCAGGGAGGCTGGAATGAAAAACTGTTTTTT	TRBV10-3	.	.	TRBJ1-4
CASEQINERTQYF	TGCGCCAGCGAGCAAATTAACGAGAGGACCCAGTACTTC	TRBV5-1	.	.	TRBJ2-5
CASSQASGGLVYGYTF	TGCGCCAGCAGCCAAGCCTCAGGGGGCCTCGTCTATGGCTACACCTTC	TRBV4-3	.	TRBD1	TRBJ1-2
CASSGLAGGRNEQFF	TGTGCCAGCAGCGGTCTAGCGGGGGGAAGGAATGAGCAGTTCTTC	TRBV7-6	.	TRBD2	TRBJ2-1
CASTSGGNTEAFF	TGTGCCAGCACGTCAGGGGGGAACACTGAAGCTTTCTTT	TRBV6-5	.	TRBD1	TRBJ1-1
CASGPPETQYF	TGTGCTAGTGGTCCCCCAGAGACCCAGTACTTC	TRBV12-5	.	.	TRBJ2-5
CASSLPGLFNEQFF	TGTGCCAGCTCTCTCCCGGGTCTTTTCAATGAGCAGTTCTTC	TRBV18	.	.	TRBJ2-1
CASSVEPGGPFDTQYF	TGTGCCAGCAGCGTAGAACCGGGAGGGCCGTTTGATACGCAGTATTTT	TRBV9	once	TRBD2	TRBJ2-3
CASSLDRVDTQYF	TGTGCCAGCAGCTTAGATAGAGTAGATACGCAGTATTTT	TRBV7-6	.	.	TRBJ2-3
CASSFSGSNEKLFF	TGTGCCAGCAGCTTCTCGGGGTCTAATGAAAAACTGTTTTTT	TRBV7-9	.	.	TRBJ1-4